This T cell receptor (beta chain) was sequenced for a study of blood T cell repertoires in COVID-19. About the research overall: From the United States, Italy and Spain came samples of acute and convalescent COVID-19. The analysed material was cDNA or gDNA that came from T cells, B-cell-depleted T cells, or PBMCs.

This clone was found once. Profiling relied on immunoSEQ multiplex PCR, and the TCRdb table lists in-frame clones only, not all of them. This table has hundreds of thousands of clones, about 90% appearing once. After removal of 0 bases from V and 0 bases from J, the junction contained 13 bases not matched to a gene. Germline CDR1 reads MGHRA; CDR2 reads YSYEKL. The CDR3 contains 19 residues. The Seattle site enrolled patients during active infection and followed them longitudinally. The sample taken for sequencing was peripheral blood. The chain carries TRBV4-1 and TRBJ2-5; TRBD1 matches at 7 bases. The sequence was collected from a woman between 25 and 40 years old with COVID-19, enrolled during active disease. The CDR3 nucleotides read TGCGCCAGCAGCCAAGATCTGCTAGTCTCAAGGGGGCACCAAGAGACCCAGTACTTC. This encodes CASSQDLLVSRGHQETQYF.